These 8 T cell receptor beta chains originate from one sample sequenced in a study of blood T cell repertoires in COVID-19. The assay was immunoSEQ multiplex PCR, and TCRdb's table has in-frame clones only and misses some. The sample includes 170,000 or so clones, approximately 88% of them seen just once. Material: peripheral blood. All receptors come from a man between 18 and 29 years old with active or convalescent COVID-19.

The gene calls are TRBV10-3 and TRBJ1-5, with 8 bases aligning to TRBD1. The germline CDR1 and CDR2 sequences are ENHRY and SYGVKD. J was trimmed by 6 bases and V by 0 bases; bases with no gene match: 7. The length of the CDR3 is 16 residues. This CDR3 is CAISESRQGAGQPQHF. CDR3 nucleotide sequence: TGTGCCATCAGTGAGTCGAGGCAGGGGGCAGGTCAGCCCCAGCATTTT.

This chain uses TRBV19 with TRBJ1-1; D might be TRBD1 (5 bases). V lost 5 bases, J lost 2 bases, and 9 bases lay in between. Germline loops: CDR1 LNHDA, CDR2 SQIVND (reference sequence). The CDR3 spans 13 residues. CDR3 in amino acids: CASSAQGNTEAFF. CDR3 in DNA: TGTGCCAGTAGTGCCCAGGGCAACACTGAAGCTTTCTTT.

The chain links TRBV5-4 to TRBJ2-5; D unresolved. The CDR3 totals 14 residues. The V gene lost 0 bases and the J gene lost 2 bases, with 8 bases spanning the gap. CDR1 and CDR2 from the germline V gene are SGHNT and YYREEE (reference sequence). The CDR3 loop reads CASSLGGPQETQYF. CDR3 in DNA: TGTGCCAGCAGCTTGGGAGGCCCGCAAGAGACCCAGTACTTC.

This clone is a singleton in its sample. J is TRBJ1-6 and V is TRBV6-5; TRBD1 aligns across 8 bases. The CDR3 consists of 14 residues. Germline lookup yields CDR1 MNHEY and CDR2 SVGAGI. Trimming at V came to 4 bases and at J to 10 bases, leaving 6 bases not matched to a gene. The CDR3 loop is CASSFDRGGSPLHF. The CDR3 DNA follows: TGTGCCAGCAGTTTCGACAGGGGAGGGTCACCCCTCCACTTT.

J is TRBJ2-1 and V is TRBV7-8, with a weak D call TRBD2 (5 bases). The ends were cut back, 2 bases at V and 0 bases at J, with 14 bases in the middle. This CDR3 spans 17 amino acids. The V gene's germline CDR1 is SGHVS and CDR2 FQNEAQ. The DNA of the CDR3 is TGTGCCAGCAGCTTACGGGAACGGAGGAGCTCCTACAATGAGCAGTTCTTC. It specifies CASSLRERRSSYNEQFF.

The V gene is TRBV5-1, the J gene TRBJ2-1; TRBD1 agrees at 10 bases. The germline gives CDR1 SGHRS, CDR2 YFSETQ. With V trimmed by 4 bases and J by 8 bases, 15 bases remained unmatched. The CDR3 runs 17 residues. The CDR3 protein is CASSPTSTGGVGDEQFF. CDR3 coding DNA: TGCGCCAGCAGCCCGACATCGACAGGGGGCGTTGGGGATGAGCAGTTCTTC.

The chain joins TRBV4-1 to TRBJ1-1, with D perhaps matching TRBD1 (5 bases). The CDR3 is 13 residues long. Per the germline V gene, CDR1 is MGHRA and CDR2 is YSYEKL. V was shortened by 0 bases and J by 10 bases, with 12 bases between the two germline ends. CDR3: CASSQDRAGRAFF. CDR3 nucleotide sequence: TGCGCCAGCAGCCAAGATAGGGCAGGGCGAGCTTTCTTT.

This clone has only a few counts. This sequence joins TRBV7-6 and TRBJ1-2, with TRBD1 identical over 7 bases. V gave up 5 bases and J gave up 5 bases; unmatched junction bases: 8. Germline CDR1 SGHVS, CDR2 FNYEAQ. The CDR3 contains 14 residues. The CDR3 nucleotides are TGTGCCAGCAGCGTCACAGGGGCTGGGTATGGCTACACCTTC. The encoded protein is CASSVTGAGYGYTF.